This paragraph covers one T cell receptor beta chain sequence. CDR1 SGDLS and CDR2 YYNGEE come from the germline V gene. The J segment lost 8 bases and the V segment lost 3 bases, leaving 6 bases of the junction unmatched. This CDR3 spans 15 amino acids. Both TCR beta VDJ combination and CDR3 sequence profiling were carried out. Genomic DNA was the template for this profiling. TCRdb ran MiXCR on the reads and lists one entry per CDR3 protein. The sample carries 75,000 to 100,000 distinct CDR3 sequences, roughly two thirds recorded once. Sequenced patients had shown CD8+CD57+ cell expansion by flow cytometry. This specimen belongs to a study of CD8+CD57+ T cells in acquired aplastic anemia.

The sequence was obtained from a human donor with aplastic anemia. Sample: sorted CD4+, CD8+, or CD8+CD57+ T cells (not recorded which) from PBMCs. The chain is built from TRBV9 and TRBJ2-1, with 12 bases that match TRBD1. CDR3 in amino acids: CASSEGTGGFDEQFF. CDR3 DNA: TGTGCCAGCAGCGAGGGGACAGGGGGCTTCGATGAGCAGTTCTTC.